This T cell receptor (beta chain) comes out of a study of T cells after yellow fever vaccination. Study-level findings and limits: Most primary-vaccination clones reappeared after the booster (more than 95% CD4, about 88% CD8).

This clonotype was seen only a few times. Antigen: not known. 5'RACE template switching added a universal primer site and UMIs to TCR cDNA. MiXCR was run by TCRdb on the 5' RACE reads, yielding one entry per CDR3 protein. Among around 260,000 distinct CDR3 sequences listed, roughly 5% were seen once. This TCR came from a man younger than 30 who received the YFV17D yellow fever vaccine. The sample here was CD4+ T cells sorted from PBMCs, taken on the day of the yellow fever booster vaccination.

CDR3 loop: CASSSYLAGQPQHF. CDR3 sequence (DNA): TGTGCCAGCAGTTCATACTTGGCCGGTCAGCCCCAGCATTTT. This chain links TRBV28 with TRBJ1-5; the D is unclear. Trimming cost V 4 bases and J 6 bases, with 13 bases left between them. Germline values: CDR1 MDHEN, CDR2 SYDVKM. The CDR3 has 14 residues.